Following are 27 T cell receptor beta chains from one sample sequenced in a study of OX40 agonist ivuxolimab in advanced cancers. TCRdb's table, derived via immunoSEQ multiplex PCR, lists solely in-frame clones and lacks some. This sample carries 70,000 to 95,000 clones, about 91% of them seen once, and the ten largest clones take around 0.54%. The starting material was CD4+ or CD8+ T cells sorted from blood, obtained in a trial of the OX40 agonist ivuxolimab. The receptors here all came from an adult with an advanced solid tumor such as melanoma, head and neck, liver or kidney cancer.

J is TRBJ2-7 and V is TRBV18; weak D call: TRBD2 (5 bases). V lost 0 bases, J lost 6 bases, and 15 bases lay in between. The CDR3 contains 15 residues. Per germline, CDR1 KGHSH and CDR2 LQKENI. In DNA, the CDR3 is TGTGCCAGCTCACCACCTGGGGTAGCTCGGGGCGAGCAGTACTTC. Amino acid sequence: CASSPPGVARGEQYF. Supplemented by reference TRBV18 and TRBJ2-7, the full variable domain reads NAGVMQNPRHLVRRRGQEARLRCSPMKGHSHVYWYRQLPEEGLKFMVYLQKENIIDESGMPKERFSAEFPKEGPSILRIQQVVRGDSAAYFCASSPPGVARGEQYFGPGTRLTVT.

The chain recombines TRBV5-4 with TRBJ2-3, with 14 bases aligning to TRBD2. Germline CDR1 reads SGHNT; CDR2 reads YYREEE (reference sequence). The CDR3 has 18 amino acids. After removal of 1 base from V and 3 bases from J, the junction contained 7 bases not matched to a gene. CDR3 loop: CASSLPGTSGSWTDTQYF. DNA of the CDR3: TGTGCCAGCAGCTTGCCCGGGACTAGCGGGAGTTGGACAGATACGCAGTATTTT.

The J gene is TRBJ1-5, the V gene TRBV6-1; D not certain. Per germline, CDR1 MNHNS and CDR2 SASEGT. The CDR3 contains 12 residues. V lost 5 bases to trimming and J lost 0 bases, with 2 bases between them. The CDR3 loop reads CASSNSNQPQHF. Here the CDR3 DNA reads TGTGCCAGCAGTAATAGCAATCAGCCCCAGCATTTT.

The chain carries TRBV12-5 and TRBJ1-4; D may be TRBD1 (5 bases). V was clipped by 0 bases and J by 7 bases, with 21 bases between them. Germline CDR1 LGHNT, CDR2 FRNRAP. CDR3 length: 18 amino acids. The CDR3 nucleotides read TGTGCTAGTGGTTTGGTCAACCGGGACTCAAAACGGGGTGAAAAACTGTTTTTT. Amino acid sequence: CASGLVNRDSKRGEKLFF.

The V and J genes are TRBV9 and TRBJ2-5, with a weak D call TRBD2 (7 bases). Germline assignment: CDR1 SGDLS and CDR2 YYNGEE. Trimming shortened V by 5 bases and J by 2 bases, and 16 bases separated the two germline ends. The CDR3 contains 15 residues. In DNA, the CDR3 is TGTGCCAGCAGTGGGAGGGGGGGACTTCAAGAGACCCAGTACTTC. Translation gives CASSGRGGLQETQYF.

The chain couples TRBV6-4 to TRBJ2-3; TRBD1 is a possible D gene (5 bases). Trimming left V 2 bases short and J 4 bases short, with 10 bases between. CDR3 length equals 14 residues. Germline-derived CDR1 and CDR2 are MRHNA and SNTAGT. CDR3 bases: TGTGCCAGCAGTGACCGTCCAGGGTCAGATACGCAGTATTTT. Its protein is CASSDRPGSDTQYF.

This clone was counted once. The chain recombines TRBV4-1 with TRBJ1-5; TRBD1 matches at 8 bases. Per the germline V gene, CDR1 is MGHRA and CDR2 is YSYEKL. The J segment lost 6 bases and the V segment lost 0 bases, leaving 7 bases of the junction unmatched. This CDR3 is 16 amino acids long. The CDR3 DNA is TGCGCCAGCAGCCAAGAGGTTACAGGGGGGGTTCAGCCCCAGCATTTT. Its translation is CASSQEVTGGVQPQHF.

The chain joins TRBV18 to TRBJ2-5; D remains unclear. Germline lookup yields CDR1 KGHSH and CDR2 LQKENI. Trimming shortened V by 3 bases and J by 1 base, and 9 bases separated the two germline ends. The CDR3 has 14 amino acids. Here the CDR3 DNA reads TGTGCCAGCTCACCCGTGGCGAGCCAAGAGACCCAGTACTTC. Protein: CASSPVASQETQYF.

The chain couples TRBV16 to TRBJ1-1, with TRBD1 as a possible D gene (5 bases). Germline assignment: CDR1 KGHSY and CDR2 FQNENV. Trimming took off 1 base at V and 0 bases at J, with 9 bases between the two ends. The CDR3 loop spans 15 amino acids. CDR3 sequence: CASSQFGGLNTEAFF. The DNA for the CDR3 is TGTGCCAGCAGCCAATTTGGGGGTTTGAACACTGAAGCTTTCTTT.

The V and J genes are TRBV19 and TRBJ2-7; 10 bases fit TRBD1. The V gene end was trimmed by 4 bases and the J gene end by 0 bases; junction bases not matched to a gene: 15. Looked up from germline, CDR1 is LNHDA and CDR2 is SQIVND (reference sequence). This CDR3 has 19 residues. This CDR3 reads CASSRQGALFLRSSYEQYF. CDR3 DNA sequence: TGTGCCAGTAGTAGACAGGGGGCCCTCTTCTTACGAAGCTCCTACGAGCAGTACTTC.

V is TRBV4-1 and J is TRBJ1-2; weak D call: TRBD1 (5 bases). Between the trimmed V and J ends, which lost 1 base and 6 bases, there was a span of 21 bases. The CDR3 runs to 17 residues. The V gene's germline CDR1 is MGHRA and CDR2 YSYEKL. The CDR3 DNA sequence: TGCGCCAGCAGCCAAGTTATGATGTCCCGACAGAGACATGGCTACACCTTC. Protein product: CASSQVMMSRQRHGYTF.

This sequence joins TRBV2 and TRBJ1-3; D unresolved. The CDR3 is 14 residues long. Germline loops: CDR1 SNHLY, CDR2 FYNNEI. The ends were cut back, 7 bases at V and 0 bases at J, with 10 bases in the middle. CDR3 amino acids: CASKTGTSGNTIYF. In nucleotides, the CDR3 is TGTGCCAGCAAGACGGGCACCTCTGGAAACACCATATATTTT.

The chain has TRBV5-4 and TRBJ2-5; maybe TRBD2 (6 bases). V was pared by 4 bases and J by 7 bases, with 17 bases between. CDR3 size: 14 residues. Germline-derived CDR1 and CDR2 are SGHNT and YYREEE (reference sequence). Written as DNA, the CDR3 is TGTGCCAGCAGCGTGGGACTTCAAGAAGGGACCCAGTACTTC. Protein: CASSVGLQEGTQYF. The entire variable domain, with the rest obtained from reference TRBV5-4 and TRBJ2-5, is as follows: ETGVTQSPTHLIKTRGQQVTLRCSSQSGHNTVSWYQQALGQGPQFIFQYYREEENGRGNFPPRFSGLQFPNYSSELNVNALELDDSALYLCASSVGLQEGTQYFGPGTRLLVL.

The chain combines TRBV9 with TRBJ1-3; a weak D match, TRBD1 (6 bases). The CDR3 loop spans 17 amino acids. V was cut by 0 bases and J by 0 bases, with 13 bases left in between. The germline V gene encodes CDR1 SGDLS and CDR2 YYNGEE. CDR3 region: CASSVEEGGHSGNTIYF. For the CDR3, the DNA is TGTGCCAGCAGCGTAGAGGAGGGGGGGCACTCTGGAAACACCATATATTTT.

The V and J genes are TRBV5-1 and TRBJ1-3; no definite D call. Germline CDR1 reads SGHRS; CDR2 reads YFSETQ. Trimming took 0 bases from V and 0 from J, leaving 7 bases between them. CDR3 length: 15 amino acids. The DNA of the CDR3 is TGCGCCAGCAGCTTGGTGGCAGGCTCTGGAAACACCATATATTTT. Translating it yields CASSLVAGSGNTIYF.

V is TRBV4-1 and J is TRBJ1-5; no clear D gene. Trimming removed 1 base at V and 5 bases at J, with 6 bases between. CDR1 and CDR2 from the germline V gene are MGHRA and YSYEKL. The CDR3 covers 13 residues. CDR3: CASSQVDDQPQHF. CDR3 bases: TGCGCCAGCAGCCAAGTTGACGATCAGCCCCAGCATTTT.

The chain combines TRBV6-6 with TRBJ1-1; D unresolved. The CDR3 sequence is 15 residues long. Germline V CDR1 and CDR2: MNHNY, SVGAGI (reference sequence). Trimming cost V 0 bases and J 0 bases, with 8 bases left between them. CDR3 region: CASSYSRSMNTEAFF. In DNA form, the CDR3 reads TGTGCCAGCAGTTACTCACGGAGCATGAACACTGAAGCTTTCTTT.

CDR3 sequence reads: CAWSVLREKLFF. In DNA form, the CDR3 reads TGTGCCTGGAGTGTATTGAGGGAAAAACTGTTTTTT. The rearrangement links TRBV30 to TRBJ1-4, with D uncertain. Trimming removed 0 bases at V and 8 bases at J, with 7 bases between. This CDR3 has 12 amino acids. Germline CDR1 is GTSNPN and CDR2 is SVGIG (reference sequence).

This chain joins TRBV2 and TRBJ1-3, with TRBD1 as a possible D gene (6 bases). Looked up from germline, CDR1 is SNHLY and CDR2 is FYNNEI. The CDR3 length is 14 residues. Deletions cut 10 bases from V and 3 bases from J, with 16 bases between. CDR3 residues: CATAGTRGGNTIYF. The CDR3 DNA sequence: TGTGCCACCGCCGGGACACGGGGTGGAAACACCATATATTTT.

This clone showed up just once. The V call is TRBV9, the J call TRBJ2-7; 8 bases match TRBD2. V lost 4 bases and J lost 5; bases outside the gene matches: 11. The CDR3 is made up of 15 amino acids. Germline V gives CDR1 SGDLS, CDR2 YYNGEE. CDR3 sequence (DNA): TGTGCCAGCAGCCCCTTGACGGGGGGGCCACACGAGCAGTACTTC. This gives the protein CASSPLTGGPHEQYF.

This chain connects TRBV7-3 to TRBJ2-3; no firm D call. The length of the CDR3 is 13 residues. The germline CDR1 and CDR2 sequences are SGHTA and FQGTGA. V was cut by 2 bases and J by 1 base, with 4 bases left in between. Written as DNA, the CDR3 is TGTGCCAGCAGCTTACCCGGCACAGATACGCAGTATTTT. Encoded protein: CASSLPGTDTQYF.

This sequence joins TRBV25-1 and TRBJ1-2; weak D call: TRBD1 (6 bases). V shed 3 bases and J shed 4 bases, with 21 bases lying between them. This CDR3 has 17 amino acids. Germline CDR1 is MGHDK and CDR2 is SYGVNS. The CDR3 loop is CASSDITGQGLFYGYTF. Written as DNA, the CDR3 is TGTGCCAGCAGTGATATTACAGGGCAAGGGCTATTCTATGGCTACACCTTC.

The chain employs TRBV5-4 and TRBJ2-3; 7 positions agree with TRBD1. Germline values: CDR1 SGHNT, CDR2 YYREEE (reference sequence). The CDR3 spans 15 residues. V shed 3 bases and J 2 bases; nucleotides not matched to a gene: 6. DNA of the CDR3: TGTGCCAGCAGCTCGGGACAGACCCTCACAGATACGCAGTATTTT. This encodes CASSSGQTLTDTQYF.

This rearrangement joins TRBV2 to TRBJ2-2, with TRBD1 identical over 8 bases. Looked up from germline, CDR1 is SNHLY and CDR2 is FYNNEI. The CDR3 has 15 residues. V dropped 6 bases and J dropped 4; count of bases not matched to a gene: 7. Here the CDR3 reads CASRKGQALTGELFF. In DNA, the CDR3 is TGTGCCAGCAGGAAGGGACAGGCCCTCACCGGGGAGCTGTTTTTT.

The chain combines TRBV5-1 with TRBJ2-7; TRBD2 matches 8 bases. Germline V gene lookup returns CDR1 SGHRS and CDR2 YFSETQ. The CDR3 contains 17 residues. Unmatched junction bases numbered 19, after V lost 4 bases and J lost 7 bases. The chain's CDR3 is CASSPITGLAALGEQYF. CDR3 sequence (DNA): TGCGCCAGCAGCCCCATTACTGGACTAGCAGCCCTAGGTGAGCAGTACTTC.

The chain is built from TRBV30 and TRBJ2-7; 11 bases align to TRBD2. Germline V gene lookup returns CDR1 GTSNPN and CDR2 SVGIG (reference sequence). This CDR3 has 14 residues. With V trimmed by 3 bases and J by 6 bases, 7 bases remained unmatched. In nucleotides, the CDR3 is TGTGCCTGGAGCAGGACTAGCGGGTTAGGCGAGCAGTACTTC. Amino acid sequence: CAWSRTSGLGEQYF.

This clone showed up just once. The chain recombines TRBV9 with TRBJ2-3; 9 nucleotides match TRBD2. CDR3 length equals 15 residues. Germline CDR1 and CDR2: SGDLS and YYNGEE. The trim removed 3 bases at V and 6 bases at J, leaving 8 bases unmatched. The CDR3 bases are TGTGCCAGCAGCGGCAGGTTAGCGGGGGCGGATACGCAGTATTTT. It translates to CASSGRLAGADTQYF.